This T cell receptor (beta chain) originates from a study of vaccination and CD4 T cells after COVID-19. Across the whole study: Recovered patients in the cohort numbered six men and four women, two of them Hispanic. A vaccine, either BNT162b2 or mRNA-1273, was given to participants in two doses. The cells in question were stimulated using overlapping spike peptides derived from SARS-CoV-2, HCoV-NL63, HCoV-OC43 and HCoV-229E.

Scientists ran DNA taken from cultured CD4+ T cells through the Oncomine TCR Beta short-read assay for sequencing. TCRdb ran MiXCR on the PCR reads and lists one entry per CDR3 protein. The repertoire consists of around 21,000 distinct CDR3 sequences, with roughly half occurring once and the leading ten covering roughly 2.5%. Comment on this clonotype: Its antigen is not identified.

Treatment: roughly ten-day PBMC culture with coronavirus spike peptide pools or control peptides (ViraFEST assay). Dates of positive PCR ran from March to December 2020, before US Alpha, Beta and Delta variants. The CDR3 is 14 residues long. The V gene end was trimmed by 5 bases and the J gene end by 4 bases; junction bases not matched to a gene: 4. CDR1 and CDR2 (germline): SGHVS, FQNEAQ. The sequence was collected from a human donor who had recovered from COVID-19. The V gene is TRBV7-8, the J gene TRBJ2-3; TRBD1 aligns across 9 bases. The source material was CD4+ T cells from blood, cultured in vitro, sampled after SARS-CoV-2 vaccination. Here the CDR3 DNA reads TGTGCCAGCAGCCCAAGGGACAGGGCAGATACGCAGTATTTT. Its protein product is CASSPRDRADTQYF. The variable domain in full, completed from reference TRBV7-8 and TRBJ2-3, reads GAGVSQSPRYKVAKRGQDVALRCDPISGHVSLFWYQQALGQGPEFLTYFQNEAQLDKSGLPSDRFFAERPEGSVSTLKIQRTQQEDSAVYLCASSPRDRADTQYFGPGTRLTVL.